This T cell receptor beta chain was documented in a study of cytomegalovirus exposure and HLA in healthy donors (dated by TCRdb to about 2017). Some background on the complete study: An earlier analysis of more than 550 of the donors reported about 280 Gb of sequence data and some 110 million unique TCR beta sequences obtained from about 179 million T cells. About 310 gigabases of sequencing data and some 85 million unique TCR sequences were included in an early release covering under 650 HLA-typed donors. Of the 300 to 450 genotyped donors, over 80% were placed in the genetic ancestry cluster associated with self-reported Caucasian donors. The study aimed to test whether cataloging public T cell receptors could reveal signatures of past pathogen exposure. The study used immunosequencing to profile the T cell repertoires of 670 or so subjects and linked those repertoires to cytomegalovirus serostatus. A separate validation cohort of roughly 130 different subjects was used in addition to the approximately 640-subject first cohort. To predict cytomegalovirus infection status, the study brought together high-throughput TCR immunosequencing, statistical association of individual TCRs with disease status, and machine learning. A later analysis re-analyzed previously published TCR beta repertoires from 660 or so donors and added high-resolution HLA genotyping to study TCR occurrence patterns. In the later analysis, no new phenotypic data were used to find candidate immune exposures; instead, reliance was placed on TCR beta sequences and their occurrence across donors. An earlier analysis of 587 of the donors used high-throughput TCR beta sequencing to judge whether each TCR beta V gene segment behaved as functional or pseudogenic. Donor age, sex, ethnicity and CMV serostatus were compiled together with the repertoire data. Genome-wide SNP genotypes for about 60% of the roughly 670 donors were used in a later genetic analysis, which treated that subset as a discovery cohort. All discovery cohort repertoires had been generated on a single sequencing platform. HLA typing covered class I and class II loci at four-digit resolution. The number of donors typed differed by locus, with roughly 620-640 for A, B, C, DRB1 and DQB1, around 500 for DQA1, over 600 for DPA1, and some 440 for DPB1. Several DR-DQ haplotypes were treated as single units for association and clustering because of strong linkage in the cohort. On average, around 240,000 unique TCR beta nucleotide sequences were sequenced per donor among a few hundred genotyped donors of the cohort, with about 17% of those sequences being non-productive.

Concerning this clone itself: Its recognized antigen is unknown. No much larger clone is present one base from it, and per-base qualities are unavailable.

The paper as a whole reports these results and caveats: In a later genetic analysis, a missense DCLRE1C variant was associated with V-gene and J-gene trimming of TCR beta chains, and the association was replicated in an independent cohort. A further reported finding was that TCR beta sequences accurately predicted the HLA-A and HLA-B alleles for most subjects in the first cohort. Only TCR beta chains were sequenced in this cohort, and the absence of alpha or paired-chain data limited detectable features. Roughly uniform sequencing depth across donors was assumed in presence/absence analyses, although this assumption may not hold. In a later analysis, HLA-associated TCR beta chains showed more clonal expansion and lower generation probabilities than non-associated chains that were equally common. The authors suggested that the approach could potentially be extended to other disease states and immunological phenotypes. Because HLA typing was missing for some donors at each locus, association tests included only the typed subset. Most TCR sequences were observed very rarely across donors, whereas some public TCRs were present in many individuals. The classifier was reported to diagnose cytomegalovirus status with high specificity and sensitivity in both the original cohort and the validation cohort. The study listed approximately 150 TCR beta chains as associated with cytomegalovirus. The earlier analysis of approximately 590 of the donors excluded roughly 17 rarely observed V segments, including chromosome 9 orphons, because counts were too low. In a later analysis, the rate of TCR association differed among HLA loci, with DRB1 alleles having the most associated TCRs and HLA-C alleles having the fewest. Linkage disequilibrium might explain the correlated functional status among segregating V segments, but an unknown experimental factor could not be ruled out. In a later analysis, 15,000 to 20,000 TCR beta sequences were associated with specific HLA alleles at a false discovery rate of 0.05. When HLA alleles, especially DR and DQ, strongly co-occurred, TCR associations were difficult to assign to individual alleles. According to a later genetic analysis, donors in an Asian-associated ancestry cluster had fewer N-insertions in productive TCRs than the approximately 700-donor mean. In an earlier analysis of approximately 590 of the donors, most TCR beta V segments appeared in productive rearrangements about 87% or about 30% of the time, broadly matching IMGT annotations. A cluster of highly shared sequence variants was judged likely to be a technical artifact of the sequencing pipeline. Immune exposure information for the cohort was limited to CMV serostatus. The 87-base-pair reads could not distinguish some IMGT-functional V segments, including TRBV6-2 and TRBV6-3, so those segments were excluded. According to a later analysis, most CMV-associated TCR beta chains appeared to be HLA-restricted, and the HLA associations seemed to be driven largely by CMV exposure. Three of the identified cytomegalovirus-associated TCR beta chains were confirmed in vitro to be specific for cytomegalovirus antigens. According to a later analysis, parvovirus B19, influenza, CMV and Epstein-Barr virus appeared linked to several top co-occurrence clusters.

Libraries were built with the immunoSEQ multiplex PCR assay. For the multiplex PCR, a mixture combining 60 forward primers for TCR Vbeta segments and 13 reverse primers for TCR Jbeta segments was used. Amplification of the CDR3 region of rearranged TCR beta genes was performed with a multiplex PCR assay on genomic DNA. On the Illumina HiSeq System, the amplified TCR beta libraries were sequenced as 87-base-pair reads. Concerning the study's data processing: In a later analysis, tens of millions of unique TCR beta chains were counted across the approximately 620 repertoires, and about 10 million of these chains were shared by at least two donors. Raw reads were error-corrected and collapsed into unique sequences with a nearest-neighbor algorithm that merged closely related sequences to remove PCR and sequencing errors. Alignment of CDR3 sequences to IMGT reference sequences was used to assign V, D and J gene segments. For a sequence to be retained, a match of at least six nucleotides was required to both a V gene segment and a J gene segment. A rearrangement was called productive if the CDR3 had no stop codons and remained in frame with V and J, and every other rearrangement was called non-productive. Following IMGT convention, CDR3 was defined as the stretch from the second conserved V-encoded cysteine to the conserved J-encoded phenylalanine. Sequences without an unambiguous match to a single V gene segment were excluded from the earlier analysis of several hundred of the donors. An earlier analysis of about 590 of the donors classified V segments as functional when productive rearrangements were above 56.7% and as segregating when the standard deviation between donors was above 5%. A statistical classification framework was developed to diagnose cytomegalovirus status using the catalog of TCR beta chain sequences. In a later analysis, V and J genes were assigned by comparing TCR nucleotide sequences against IMGT/GENE-DB human TR gene sequences. Using the TCRdist pipeline, a later analysis assigned CDR3 sequences along with most-parsimonious VDJ recombination scenarios. In a later analysis, each TCR beta chain was defined by its CDR3 amino acid sequence together with its V-gene family, and reads without a unique V-gene family were excluded. As a way to deal with suspected cross-contamination and a sequencing artifact, a later analysis dropped over 550 nucleotide sequences that were highly shared and had low generation probability. In a later analysis, a clonal expansion index for each public chain was calculated from normalized within-repertoire ranks of inferred template counts. In a later analysis, generation probabilities were computed using a VDJ recombination model fitted to out-of-frame rearrangements, and the results were checked against IGoR. In a later analysis, hypergeometric tests were used to score TCR-TCR, TCR-HLA and TCR-CMV co-occurrence, with a repertoire-size bias correction applied to TCR pairs. A later analysis estimated false discovery rates by permuting HLA or CMV assignments 20 times. In a later analysis, co-occurring TCRs were grouped with DBSCAN, and TCRdist sequence similarity was added when clustering was performed within HLA-allele-positive subsets. Repertoires with fewer than 30,000 or more than 120,000 public chains, plus five repertoires with anomalous nucleotide sharing, were excluded from co-occurrence clustering. TCRdb's version of the immuneACCESS table is confined to in-frame rearrangements and falls short of the full clone set. An unresolved V gene accounts for under half of the shortfall where checked; the remainder is of unknown origin. That table gives V, J and clone size, and the DNA gave D and trimming. The sample profile shows 95,000 to 150,000 clones; roughly 80% of them were found once. Under 2.5% of the sample is in the top ten clones.

The cohort comprised 550 to 700 healthy bone marrow donors. Cohort members were all nominally healthy when sampled, although unrecorded immune exposures were likely present. The donor was CMV seronegative and was included in the group of under 450 seronegative cohort members. A peripheral blood sample was provided by each donor, and peripheral blood mononuclear cells were used for TCR beta sequencing. Genomic DNA was extracted from the blood cell samples with the Qiagen DNeasy Blood Extraction Kit. According to the germline V gene (reference sequence), CDR1 reads GTSNPN and CDR2 reads SVGIG. The CDR3 starts with the cysteine, ends with the phenylalanine, and has 12 residues. Only the CDR3 part of the read is kept: 36 bases, read in frame from the first base. V sheds 4 bases and J sheds 10 bases, leaving 16 bases between their ends.

The clonotype comes from a man aged 25 to 40 in good health and CMV-seronegative. This chain joins TRBV30 to TRBJ1-1; TRBD1 might be the D gene, on 6 matching bases. Sequencing was carried out using PBMCs. This receptor carries the CDR3 CAWIGTRGRAFF. The nucleotides read TGTGCCTGGATAGGGACAAGGGGACGAGCTTTCTTT.